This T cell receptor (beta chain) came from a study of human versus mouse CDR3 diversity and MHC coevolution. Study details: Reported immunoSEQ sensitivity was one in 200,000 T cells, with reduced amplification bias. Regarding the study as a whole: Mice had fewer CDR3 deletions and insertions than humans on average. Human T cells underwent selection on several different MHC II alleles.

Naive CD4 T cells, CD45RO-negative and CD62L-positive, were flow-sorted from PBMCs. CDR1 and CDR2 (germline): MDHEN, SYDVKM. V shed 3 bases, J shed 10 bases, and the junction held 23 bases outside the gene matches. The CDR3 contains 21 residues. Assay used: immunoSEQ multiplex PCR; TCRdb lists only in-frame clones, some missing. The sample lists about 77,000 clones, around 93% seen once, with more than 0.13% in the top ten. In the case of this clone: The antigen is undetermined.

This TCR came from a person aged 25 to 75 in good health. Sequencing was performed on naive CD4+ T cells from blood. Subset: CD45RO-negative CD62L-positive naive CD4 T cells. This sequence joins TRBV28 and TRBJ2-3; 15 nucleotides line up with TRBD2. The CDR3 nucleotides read TGTGCCAGCAGTTTCTCAGTGTTTCGGGGACTAGCGGGGGGCGGCAGTGTTCCGCAGTATTTT. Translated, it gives CASSFSVFRGLAGGGSVPQYF. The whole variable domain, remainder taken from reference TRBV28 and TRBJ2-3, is DVKVTQSSRYLVKRTGEKVFLECVQDMDHENMFWYRQDPGLGLRLIYFSYDVKMKEKGDIPEGYSVSREKKERFSLILESASTNQTSMYLCASSFSVFRGLAGGGSVPQYFGPGTRLTVL.